Below, 25 T cell receptor beta chains from the same sample are listed, as sequenced in a study of blood T cells in healthy people across ages. It was with a sample-barcoded 5' primer and a J-beta primer mix that a second PCR of roughly 7 to 12 cycles was run. TCRdb re-called the 5' RACE reads through MiXCR, storing one row per CDR3 protein. Of about 1,500,000 distinct CDR3 sequences in the sample, under 30% were seen once. The source material was blood. Source of these receptors: a woman in her thirties in good health.

This clonotype came up many times. The chain recombines TRBV7-2 with TRBJ2-5; no definite D call. Trimming stripped 4 bases from V and 2 bases from J, with 14 bases between. Germline CDR1 reads SGHTA; CDR2 reads FQGNSA. CDR3 length: 15 residues. The CDR3 reads CASSSAVTTQETQYF. CDR3 in DNA: TGTGCCAGCAGCTCCGCTGTGACCACTCAAGAGACCCAGTACTTC.

Regarding this clonotype: Without the conserved terminal phenylalanine or tryptophan, this CDR3 likely stems from a read error. The chain employs TRBV12-3 or TRBV12-4 and TRBJ1-5; perhaps TRBD1 as D (6 bases). This CDR3 is built from 14 residues. Deletions cut 2 bases from V and 6 bases from J, with 11 bases between. In DNA form, the CDR3 reads TGTGCCAGCAGTTTATCACAGGGCGGTCAGCCCCAGCATTGT. Translation gives CASSLSQGGQPQHC.

This clonotype was observed a few times. The rearrangement uses TRBV24-1 and TRBJ2-3; D unresolved. V dropped 3 bases and J dropped 4 bases, with 7 bases sitting between them. Germline CDR1 KGHDR, CDR2 SFDVKD. The CDR3 is 13 amino acids. In DNA, the CDR3 is TGTGCCACCAGTGATCGGTACGCAGATACGCAGTATTTT. Its translation is CATSDRYADTQYF.

The J gene is TRBJ2-3, the V gene TRBV10-3, with 10 bases lining up with TRBD1. This CDR3 region has 15 residues. Unmatched junction bases numbered 7, after V lost 6 bases and J lost 4 bases. Germline values: CDR1 ENHRY, CDR2 SYGVKD. For the CDR3, the DNA is TGTGCCATCAGCTTGGGACAGGGGTCGTCAGATACGCAGTATTTT. It yields the protein CAISLGQGSSDTQYF.

This clonotype was counted ten times or more. The chain links TRBV12-3 or TRBV12-4 to TRBJ2-1, with 10 bases fitting TRBD2. Trimming removed 6 bases from V and 5 bases from J; junction bases left unmatched: 4. This CDR3 has 14 amino acids. The CDR3: CASRVAGGNNEQFF. In DNA, the CDR3 is TGTGCCAGCAGGGTAGCGGGGGGTAACAATGAGCAGTTCTTC.

The J gene is TRBJ2-1, the V gene TRBV25-1; TRBD1 matches at 7 bases. CDR1 is MGHDK, CDR2 SYGVNS, per germline. V lost 4 bases and J lost 15; bases outside the gene matches: 15. This CDR3 has 14 amino acids. CDR3: CASSVQGVSRGRFF. In DNA, the CDR3 is TGTGCCAGCAGTGTTCAGGGCGTTAGTAGGGGGCGGTTCTTC.

About this clonotype itself: This could be a read error, since a much larger clone is one nucleotide away. The gene calls are TRBV6-6 and TRBJ1-2; TRBD1 might be the D (6 bases). CDR3 size: 15 residues. Trimming removed 3 bases from V and 5 bases from J, with 16 bases in between. Germline values: CDR1 MNHNY, CDR2 SVGAGI (reference sequence). In DNA, the CDR3 is TGTGCCAGCAGTTATCAGCAGGGGTTAGAATATGGCTACACCTTC. Encoded protein: CASSYQQGLEYGYTF.

This clonotype appeared many times. The J gene is TRBJ2-4, the V gene TRBV7-2, with D possibly TRBD2 on 6 matching bases. The CDR3 has 14 amino acids. The V gene lost 5 bases and the J gene lost 0 bases, with 8 bases spanning the gap. CDR1 and CDR2 from the germline V gene are SGHTA and FQGNSA. The CDR3 protein is CASSGGRAKNIQYF. The CDR3 DNA reads TGTGCCAGCAGCGGAGGGCGAGCCAAAAACATTCAGTACTTC.

This clonotype has more than one count but fewer than ten. This rearrangement joins TRBV12-3 or TRBV12-4 to TRBJ2-1; no clear D. V was shortened by 3 bases and J by 9 bases, with 12 bases between the two germline ends. CDR3 size: 13 residues. In nucleotides, the CDR3 is TGTGCCAGCAGTTTTTCGCTCCTGGGTGAGCAGTTCTTC. This sequence encodes CASSFSLLGEQFF.

V and J are TRBV9 and TRBJ2-3; D remains unclear. V lost 3 bases to trimming and J lost 2 bases, with 19 bases between them. The CDR3 has 17 amino acids. CDR1 SGDLS and CDR2 YYNGEE come from the germline V gene. CDR3 protein: CASSATLRRHPTDTQYF. For the CDR3, the DNA is TGTGCCAGCAGCGCAACGCTGAGGCGGCACCCCACAGATACGCAGTATTTT. The full variable domain, completed using reference TRBV9 and TRBJ2-3, is DSGVTQTPKHLITATGQRVTLRCSPRSGDLSVYWYQQSLDQGLQFLIQYYNGEERAKGNILERFSAQQFPDLHSELNLSSLELGDSALYFCASSATLRRHPTDTQYFGPGTRLTVL.

A few counts support this clonotype. The V and J genes are TRBV28 and TRBJ2-7, with unresolved D. Trimming took 5 bases from V and 4 from J, leaving 12 bases between them. Germline CDR1 is MDHEN and CDR2 is SYDVKM. This CDR3 spans 13 amino acids. CDR3 residues: CASSEPPRYEQYF. The CDR3 coding sequence is TGTGCCAGCAGTGAACCTCCAAGGTACGAGCAGTACTTC.

A single count supports this clonotype. The V gene is TRBV20-1, the J gene TRBJ2-4, with D perhaps TRBD2 (6 bases). The end of the DNA is better explained by TRBJ2-7, so the J call may be wrong. The germline gives CDR1 DFQATT, CDR2 SNEGSKA (reference sequence). The CDR3 runs 17 residues. The CDR3 nucleotides read TGCAGTGCTAGAGACGATTCCGGGACTCAGACTTTCTACGAGCAGTACTTC. Translating it yields CSARDDSGTQTFYEQYF.

This chain connects TRBV5-6 to TRBJ2-7; D not resolved. Per germline, CDR1 SGHDT and CDR2 YYEEEE. Trimming removed 2 bases at V and 2 bases at J, with 11 bases between. The CDR3 runs 14 residues. CDR3 sequence: CASSFSPTPYEQYF. The CDR3 nucleotides are TGTGCCAGCAGCTTTAGCCCAACTCCCTACGAGCAGTACTTC.

The chain recombines TRBV7-9 with TRBJ1-5, with D unclear. Looked up from germline, CDR1 is SEHNR and CDR2 is FQNEAQ (reference sequence). This CDR3 is built from 13 residues. Trimming pared 2 bases from V and 5 bases from J, leaving 7 bases between. The CDR3 region is CASSLYSDQPQHF. The DNA of the CDR3 is TGTGCCAGCAGCTTATACAGCGATCAGCCCCAGCATTTT. Using reference TRBV7-9 and TRBJ1-5 for the parts outside the CDR3, the full variable domain is DTGVSQNPRHKITKRGQNVTFRCDPISEHNRLYWYRQTLGQGPEFLTYFQNEAQLEKSRLLSDRFSAERPKGSFSTLEIQRTEQGDSAMYLCASSLYSDQPQHFGDGTRLSIL.

This clonotype was counted ten times or more. V and J are TRBV9 and TRBJ2-1; D perhaps matches TRBD1 (6 bases). CDR3 length: 15 amino acids. V was cut by 4 bases and J by 4 bases, with 15 bases left in between. In germline, CDR1 is SGDLS, CDR2 YYNGEE. CDR3 region: CASSPEGVQYNEQFF. The DNA of the CDR3 is TGTGCCAGCAGCCCCGAGGGGGTGCAGTACAATGAGCAGTTCTTC.

Regarding this clonotype: The junction and the germline gene differ at one end; a read error may be behind it. The chain links TRBV4-1 to TRBJ2-7, with 9 bases identical to TRBD1. This CDR3 is 15 amino acids long. Germline CDR1 is MGHRA and CDR2 is YSYEKL. DNA of the CDR3: TGCGCCAGCAGCCAGACCGGGACAGGGCCCTACGATCAGTACTTC. It translates to CASSQTGTGPYDQYF.

The V call is TRBV4-3, the J call TRBJ2-2, with a tentative D call TRBD2 (5 bases). Germline V gene data show CDR1 as LGHNA and CDR2 as YSLEER. The CDR3 has 16 amino acids. Trimming removed 0 bases from V and 0 bases from J, with 8 bases in between. CDR3 sequence: CASSQDRRANTGELFF. The DNA for the CDR3 is TGCGCCAGCAGCCAAGATAGGCGGGCGAACACCGGGGAGCTGTTTTTT.

The chain combines TRBV2 with TRBJ2-2; 10 nucleotides agree with TRBD2. The CDR3 is made up of 13 amino acids. Germline-derived CDR1 and CDR2 are SNHLY and FYNNEI. The V gene end was trimmed by 8 bases and the J gene end by 4 bases; junction bases not matched to a gene: 1. The chain's CDR3 is CASGTSVTGELFF. CDR3 nucleotides: TGTGCCAGCGGGACTAGCGTCACCGGGGAGCTGTTTTTT. The full variable domain, its missing parts supplied by reference TRBV2 and TRBJ2-2, is EPEVTQTPSHQVTQMGQEVILRCVPISNHLYFYWYRQILGQKVEFLVSFYNNEISEKSEIFDDQFSVERPDGSNFTLKIRSTKLEDSAMYFCASGTSVTGELFFGEGSRLTVL.

This clonotype has more than one count but fewer than ten. The chain couples TRBV4-3 to TRBJ2-3, with D hard to call. Trimming took 4 bases from V and 6 from J, leaving 11 bases between them. Germline CDR1 is LGHNA and CDR2 is YSLEER. There are 13 residues in the CDR3. This CDR3 is CASSLSPDDTQYF. The CDR3, as DNA: TGCGCCAGCAGCCTCAGCCCTGATGATACGCAGTATTTT.

This clonotype has a count of ten or more. V usage is TRBV5-5 and J usage is TRBJ1-2; tentatively, D is TRBD1 (5 bases). Per the germline V gene, CDR1 is SGHKS and CDR2 is YYEKEE (reference sequence). The CDR3 is made up of 14 amino acids. Trimming left V 5 bases short and J 3 bases short, with 14 bases between. DNA of the CDR3: TGTGCCAGCAGTCAAGAAGACAGTCACTATGGCTACACCTTC. This gives the protein CASSQEDSHYGYTF.

The gene calls are TRBV4-3 and TRBJ1-2; 10 nucleotides agree with TRBD1. The CDR3 covers 19 residues. After removal of 6 bases from V and 4 bases from J, the junction contained 20 bases not matched to a gene. The germline V gene has CDR1 LGHNA and CDR2 YSLEER. The CDR3 nucleotides read TGCGCCAGCAGTCCAACGACCGGGACAGGGGTCCTAGGTCCCTATGGCTACACCTTC. This codes for CASSPTTGTGVLGPYGYTF.

The V call is TRBV7-2, the J call TRBJ2-7, with 11 nucleotides matching TRBD2. V trimming: 2 bases; J trimming: 3 bases; junction bases outside the gene matches: 9. Per germline, CDR1 SGHTA and CDR2 FQGNSA. CDR3 length: 17 residues. The chain's CDR3 is CASSLSFGLAGGYEQYF. CDR3 DNA: TGTGCCAGCAGCTTAAGCTTCGGGCTAGCGGGGGGCTACGAGCAGTACTTC.

The chain joins TRBV3-1 to TRBJ2-5, with TRBD2 matching over 8 bases. J lost 5 bases, V lost 2 bases, and 7 bases had no gene match. CDR1 LGHDT and CDR2 YNNKEL come from the germline V gene (reference sequence). The CDR3 extends over 15 amino acids. CDR3 coding DNA: TGTGCCAGCAGCCAAATCGCGGGGGGTGGGGAGACCCAGTACTTC. Residues: CASSQIAGGGETQYF.

This clonotype was counted many times. The V call is TRBV6-5, the J call TRBJ1-2, with TRBD1 as a possible D gene (6 bases). The V end lost 8 bases, the J end lost 6 bases, and 25 bases lay between the germline ends. The length of the CDR3 is 16 residues. CDR1 is MNHEY and CDR2 is SVGAGI in the germline V gene. The CDR3 region has the DNA TGTGCCAGCTCACCCGGGGGGGGCAGGGAGTTCGATGGCTACACCTTC. Amino acid sequence: CASSPGGGREFDGYTF.

The chain uses TRBV5-5 and TRBJ2-7, with D hard to call. This CDR3 has 12 residues. Trimming took 7 bases from V and 1 from J, leaving 9 bases between them. Germline assignment: CDR1 SGHKS and CDR2 YYEKEE (reference sequence). CDR3 in amino acids: CASGSRSYEQYF. The CDR3 coding sequence is TGTGCCAGCGGCAGCCGGTCCTACGAGCAGTACTTC.